Reported below is one T cell receptor beta chain. The data are from a study of STAT5B mutations in CD4+ large granular lymphocyte leukemia. Across the study: Among healthy donors, a particular HLA allele went with more CDR3 'QG' motifs.

The length of the CDR3 is 15 residues. CDR1 is KGHSH, CDR2 LQKENI, per germline. V lost 1 base, J lost 6 bases, and 12 bases lay in between. Sequencing was performed with immunoSEQ multiplex PCR; in TCRdb, only in-frame clones are kept and a portion is missing. This sample carries 25,000 to 35,000 clones, approximately 72% of them seen once, and the ten largest clones take over 2%. Sequencing was carried out using CD4+ T cells from blood buffy coats. This sequence joins TRBV18 and TRBJ2-2, with D uncertain. The clonotype originates from a human donor in good health. CDR3 sequence: CASSPRVGRAGELFF. CDR3 nucleotides: TGTGCCAGCTCACCACGGGTAGGACGTGCCGGGGAGCTGTTTTTT.